The 18 T cell receptor beta chains below all came from one sample that was sequenced in a study of human T cells and chemical hapten exposure. Time point here: patch test 2, 6 weeks after DPC sensitization. Described treatment: therapeutic diphenylcyclopropenone sensitization with weekly scalp DPC. TCRdb reanalysed the RACE reads using MiXCR and keeps one entry per CDR3 protein. This sample has approximately 89,000 distinct CDR3 sequences; roughly 10% occur once, and the top ten carry roughly 2.5%. The sequencing used whole blood, collected in connection with sensitization to the hapten diphenylcyclopropenone (DPC). The receptors here all came from a woman aged 25-40 years with alopecia areata. Some clones in this sample may be carry-over from other donors' samples.

This clonotype was picked up many times. The genes are TRBV12-3 or TRBV12-4 and TRBJ2-3; a possible D gene is TRBD2 (6 bases). V gave up 6 bases and J gave up 0 bases, with 13 bases separating them. The CDR3 is made up of 15 amino acids. The CDR3 coding sequence is TGTGCCAGCAGCTATTACGGGACTAGCACAGATACGCAGTATTTT. It yields the protein CASSYYGTSTDTQYF.

This clonotype was observed at least ten times. J is TRBJ2-2 and V is TRBV6-6; no firm D call. The V gene's germline CDR1 is MNHNY and CDR2 SVGAGI (reference sequence). The V and J ends lost 10 bases and 0 bases respectively, with 12 bases between them. This CDR3 is 14 amino acids long. CDR3 region: CATIANSNTGELFF. The CDR3 nucleotides are TGTGCCACCATTGCAAACTCGAACACCGGGGAGCTGTTTTTT.

This clonotype was recorded many times. The V call is TRBV29-1, the J call TRBJ1-1; tentatively, D is TRBD1 (5 bases). Per germline, CDR1 SQVTM and CDR2 ANQGSEA. The V gene lost 6 bases and the J gene lost 8 bases, with 16 bases spanning the gap. The length of the CDR3 is 12 residues. The CDR3 nucleotides are TGCAGCGTCAACAGGATCCGCGAGGAAGCTTTCTTT. It yields the protein CSVNRIREEAFF.

The chain uses TRBV30 and TRBJ1-5, with D possibly being TRBD1 (5 bases). The CDR3 contains 13 residues. Germline lookup yields CDR1 GTSNPN and CDR2 SVGIG (reference sequence). Trimming took off 4 bases at V and 3 bases at J, with 10 bases between the two ends. CDR3 loop: CAWTDSLNQPQHF. CDR3 nucleotides: TGTGCCTGGACAGACAGCCTCAATCAGCCCCAGCATTTT.

The gene calls are TRBV5-1 and TRBJ2-5; D possibly uses TRBD1 or TRBD2 (5 bases each). The germline gives CDR1 SGHRS, CDR2 YFSETQ. V dropped 4 bases and J dropped 1 base, with 8 bases sitting between them. The CDR3 contains 13 residues. In nucleotides, the CDR3 is TGCGCCAGCAGCGGGGACGCCCAAGAGACCCAGTACTTC. Translation: CASSGDAQETQYF. Full variable domain (remainder filled in from reference TRBV5-1 and TRBJ2-5): KAGVTQTPRYLIKTRGQQVTLSCSPISGHRSVSWYQQTPGQGLQFLFEYFSETQRNKGNFPGRFSGRQFSNSRSEMNVSTLELGDSALYLCASSGDAQETQYFGPGTRLLVL.

A remark on this clonotype: A read error is possible here, since a much larger clone lies one base away. The chain carries TRBV29-1 and TRBJ1-2; D is possibly TRBD1 (6 bases). Germline V gene data show CDR1 as SQVTM and CDR2 as ANQGSEA. This CDR3 has 14 amino acids. The DNA of the CDR3 is TGCAGCGTTGAACGGGGGGCATATGACTATGGCTTCACCTTC. This sequence encodes CSVERGAYDYGFTF.

This clonotype showed up just a few times. This chain connects TRBV29-1 to TRBJ1-6, with D unresolved. Germline V gene sequence: CDR1 SQVTM, CDR2 ANQGSEA. V gave up 6 bases and J gave up 9 bases, with 15 bases separating them. The CDR3 length is 13 residues. Here the CDR3 DNA reads TGCAGCGTCAGACACTCCGGGCTTTCACCCCTCCACTTT. Its protein product is CSVRHSGLSPLHF.

This clonotype was counted ten times or more. CDR3 DNA: TGCAGTGCTAACTCGCCGGGGTGGGACACTGAAGCTTTCTTT. It specifies CSANSPGWDTEAFF. The gene calls are TRBV20-1 and TRBJ1-1, with D unresolved. CDR3 length: 14 amino acids. V lost 4 bases and J lost 3, with 15 bases in between. Germline loops: CDR1 DFQATT, CDR2 SNEGSKA (reference sequence).

In this sample, this clonotype turned up many times. The chain is built from TRBV20-1 and TRBJ2-3; 9 nucleotides match TRBD2. Per the germline V gene, CDR1 is DFQATT and CDR2 is SNEGSKA (reference sequence). V shed 3 bases and J 2 bases; nucleotides not matched to a gene: 6. CDR3 size: 15 residues. The CDR3 sequence is CSASSLAGNTDTQYF. CDR3 bases: TGCAGTGCTAGCTCGCTAGCGGGAAACACAGATACGCAGTATTTT.

This rearrangement joins TRBV5-1 to TRBJ2-1; 9 bases are shared with TRBD1. CDR1 and CDR2 from the germline V gene are SGHRS and YFSETQ. J gave up 7 bases and V 5 bases, and 10 bases lay outside the gene matches. The CDR3 has 15 residues. As DNA, the CDR3 is TGCGCCAGCAGAGAACAGGGGGCTACTGGGAATGAGCAGTTCTTC. It specifies CASREQGATGNEQFF. The complete variable domain, with remaining parts taken from reference TRBV5-1 and TRBJ2-1, reads KAGVTQTPRYLIKTRGQQVTLSCSPISGHRSVSWYQQTPGQGLQFLFEYFSETQRNKGNFPGRFSGRQFSNSRSEMNVSTLELGDSALYLCASREQGATGNEQFFGPGTRLTVL.

The sample holds a few counts of this clonotype. The V gene is TRBV10-2, the J gene TRBJ2-5, with D perhaps TRBD2 (6 bases). Trimming shortened V by 4 bases and J by 6 bases, and 9 bases separated the two germline ends. There are 12 residues in the CDR3. Looked up from germline, CDR1 is WSHSY and CDR2 is SAAADI. CDR3 residues: CASSAGVQTQYF. In DNA, the CDR3 is TGCGCCAGCAGTGCGGGGGTACAGACCCAGTACTTC.

Concerning this clonotype itself: The DNA is left out, because the CDR3 cannot be placed on it with certainty; the CDR3 is given as TCRdb lists it. The chain has TRBV19 and TRBJ2-1; the DNA was not used to check the table's D call, TRBD2. The CDR3 contains 15 residues when both ends are counted. CDR1 and CDR2 from the germline V gene are LNHDA and SQIVND (reference sequence). The CDR3 spells CASTSAGRANNEQFF.

This clonotype was found many times. The J gene is TRBJ1-1, the V gene TRBV25-1, with 10 bases that match TRBD1. CDR3 length: 15 residues. The ends lost 8 bases at V and 1 base at J; junction bases unmatched: 7. Germline V lookup: CDR1 MGHDK, CDR2 SYGVNS. CDR3 loop: CASGRQGAGNTEAFF. The CDR3 DNA reads as TGTGCCAGCGGAAGACAGGGGGCGGGGAACACTGAAGCTTTCTTT.

The V gene is TRBV7-9, the J gene TRBJ1-4; 9 bases map to TRBD1. The CDR3 has 13 residues. Trimming removed 5 bases from V and 8 bases from J; junction bases left unmatched: 3. Germline V gene data show CDR1 as SEHNR and CDR2 as FQNEAQ (reference sequence). In nucleotides, the CDR3 is TGTGCCAGCAGCCCTGGACAGGGGGAAAAACTGTTTTTT. This translates into CASSPGQGEKLFF.

This clonotype occurred many times. The CDR3 DNA follows: TGTGCCAGCAGCCAAGTGGGGACAGAGAACACCGGGGAGCTGTTTTTT. Translation: CASSQVGTENTGELFF. The rearrangement joins TRBV14 to TRBJ2-2; 7 bases match TRBD1. Per the germline V gene, CDR1 is SGHDN and CDR2 is FVKESK. V was pared by 1 base and J by 1 base, with 3 bases of the junction left unmatched. This CDR3 is 16 amino acids long. Full variable domain (missing parts from reference TRBV14 and TRBJ2-2): EAGVTQFPSHSVIEKGQTVTLRCDPISGHDNLYWYRRVMGKEIKFLLHFVKESKQDESGMPNNRFLAERTGGTYSTLKVQPAELEDSGVYFCASSQVGTENTGELFFGEGSRLTVL.

This clonotype was detected ten times or more. This chain links TRBV5-6 with TRBJ2-4; unclear D gene. CDR3 length equals 14 residues. Germline V lookup: CDR1 SGHDT, CDR2 YYEEEE. Trimming took off 2 bases at V and 3 bases at J, with 9 bases between the two ends. CDR3 sequence reads: CASSLGWGKNIQYF. Here the CDR3 DNA reads TGTGCCAGCAGCTTAGGTTGGGGCAAAAACATTCAGTACTTC.

Ten or more counts support this clonotype. V and J are TRBV7-3 and TRBJ2-1, with TRBD2 matching 10 bases. The CDR3 consists of 17 residues. CDR1 and CDR2 from the germline V gene are SGHTA and FQGTGA. The trim removed 0 bases at V and 2 bases at J, leaving 4 bases unmatched. Written as DNA, the CDR3 is TGTGCCAGCAGCTTAACTCCTAGCGGGGGAACCTACAATGAGCAGTTCTTC. Its translation: CASSLTPSGGTYNEQFF.

The sample holds many counts of this clonotype. The chain is built from TRBV28 and TRBJ2-1; weak D call: TRBD1 (6 bases). This CDR3 region has 13 residues. The V end was cut by 5 bases, the J end by 9 bases, with 14 bases between. Per germline, CDR1 MDHEN and CDR2 SYDVKM. The chain's CDR3 is CASSGTKGGEQFF. In nucleotides, the CDR3 is TGTGCCAGCAGTGGCACTAAAGGGGGTGAGCAGTTCTTC.